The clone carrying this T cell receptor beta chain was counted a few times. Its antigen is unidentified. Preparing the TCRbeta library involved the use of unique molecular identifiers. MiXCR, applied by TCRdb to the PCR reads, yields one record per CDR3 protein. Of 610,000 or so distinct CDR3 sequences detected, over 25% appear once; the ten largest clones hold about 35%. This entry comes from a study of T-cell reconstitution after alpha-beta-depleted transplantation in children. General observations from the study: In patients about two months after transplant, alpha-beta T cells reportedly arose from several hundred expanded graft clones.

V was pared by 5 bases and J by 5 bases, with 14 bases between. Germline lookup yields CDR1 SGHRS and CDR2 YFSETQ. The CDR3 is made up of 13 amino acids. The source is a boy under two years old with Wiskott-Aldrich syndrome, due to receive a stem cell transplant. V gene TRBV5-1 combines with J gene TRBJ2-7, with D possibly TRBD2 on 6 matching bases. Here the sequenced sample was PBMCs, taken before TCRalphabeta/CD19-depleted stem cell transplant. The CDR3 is CASRVRGDHEQYF. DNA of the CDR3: TGCGCCAGCAGGGTGCGGGGCGATCACGAGCAGTACTTC.